This TCR beta chain was sequenced in a study of a mutant IDH1 vaccine in newly diagnosed glioma. On the study more broadly: In weeks 1, 3, 5, 7, 11, 15, 19 and 23, patients were vaccinated. Beginning 4-6 weeks after radiotherapy alone, or with temozolomide cycles, vaccination took place. Patients' prior therapy spanned radiotherapy, temozolomide, or both; most underwent both.

Study-wide findings and caveats: Across multiple MHC alleles, 90% to 95% of patients had vaccine-induced responses.

The method was immunoSEQ multiplex PCR; TCRdb's version includes in-frame clones alone and lacks a portion of them. The table shows approximately 51,000 clones, with around 80% occurring only once. Of note for this clone: Its specificity is not known.

The CDR3 contains 15 residues. V was pared by 4 bases and J by 8 bases, with 7 bases of the junction left unmatched. Germline V lookup: CDR1 SGHDN, CDR2 FVKESK. The time point denotes: week 5, during vaccination. The investigators gave 300 ug of mutant IDH1 20-mer peptide in each vaccine dose, together with topical imiquimod. Source: PBMCs, taken from a glioma patient whose treatment included an IDH1 peptide vaccine. The source of this sequence is a woman aged 40-49 years with glioma. V and J are TRBV14 and TRBJ2-4, with 11 bases aligning to TRBD1. The CDR3 is CASSPGTGGRDIQYF. The CDR3 coding sequence is TGTGCCAGCAGCCCCGGGACAGGGGGTAGGGACATTCAGTACTTC.